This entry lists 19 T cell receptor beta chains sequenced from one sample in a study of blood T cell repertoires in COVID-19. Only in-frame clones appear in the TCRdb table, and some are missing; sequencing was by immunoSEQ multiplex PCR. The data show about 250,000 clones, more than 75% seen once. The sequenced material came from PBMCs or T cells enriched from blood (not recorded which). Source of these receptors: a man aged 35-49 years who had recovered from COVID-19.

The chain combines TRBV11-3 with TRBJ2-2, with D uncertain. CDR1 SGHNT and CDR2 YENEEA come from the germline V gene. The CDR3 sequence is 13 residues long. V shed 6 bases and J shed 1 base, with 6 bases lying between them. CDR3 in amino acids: CASSRRNTGELFF. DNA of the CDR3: TGTGCCAGCAGTCGCAGGAACACCGGGGAGCTGTTTTTT.

The CDR3 sequence: CASSLGTGATNSPLHF. CDR3 DNA sequence: TGTGCCAGTAGCCTGGGGACAGGGGCAACGAATTCACCCCTCCACTTT. The rearrangement joins TRBV19 to TRBJ1-6; TRBD1 matches at 10 bases. Germline loops: CDR1 LNHDA, CDR2 SQIVND (reference sequence). The V and J ends lost 6 bases and 7 bases, in that order; junction bases with no gene match: 9. The CDR3 sequence is 16 residues long. Combining the CDR3 with reference TRBV19 and TRBJ1-6 gives the whole variable domain DGGITQSPKYLFRKEGQNVTLSCEQNLNHDAMYWYRQDPGQGLRLIYYSQIVNDFQKGDIAEGYSVSREKKESFPLTVTSAQKNPTAFYLCASSLGTGATNSPLHFGNGTRLTVT.

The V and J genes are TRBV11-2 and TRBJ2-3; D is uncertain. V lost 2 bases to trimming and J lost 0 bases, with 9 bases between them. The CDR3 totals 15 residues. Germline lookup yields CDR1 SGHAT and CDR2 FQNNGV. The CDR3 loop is CASSLTYGSTDTQYF. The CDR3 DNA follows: TGTGCCAGCAGCTTAACTTACGGGAGCACAGATACGCAGTATTTT.

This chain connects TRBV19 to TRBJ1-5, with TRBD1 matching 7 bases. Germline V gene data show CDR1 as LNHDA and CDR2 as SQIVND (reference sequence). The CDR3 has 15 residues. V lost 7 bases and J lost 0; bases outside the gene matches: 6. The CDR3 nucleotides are TGTGCCAGTAAAGACAGGGCCTATAGCAATCAGCCCCAGCATTTT. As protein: CASKDRAYSNQPQHF.

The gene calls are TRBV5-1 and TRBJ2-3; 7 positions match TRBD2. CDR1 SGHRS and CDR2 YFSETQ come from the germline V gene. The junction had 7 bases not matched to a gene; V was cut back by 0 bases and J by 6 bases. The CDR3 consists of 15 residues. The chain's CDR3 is CASSLGEGRTDTQYF. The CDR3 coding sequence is TGCGCCAGCAGCTTGGGGGAGGGCCGGACCGATACGCAGTATTTT.

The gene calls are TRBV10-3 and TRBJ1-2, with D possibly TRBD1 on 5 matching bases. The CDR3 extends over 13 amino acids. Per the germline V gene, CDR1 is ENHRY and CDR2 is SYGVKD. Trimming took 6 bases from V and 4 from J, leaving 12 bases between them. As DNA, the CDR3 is TGTGCCATCAGCTCTGACAGAGTCTATGGCTACACCTTC. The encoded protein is CAISSDRVYGYTF.

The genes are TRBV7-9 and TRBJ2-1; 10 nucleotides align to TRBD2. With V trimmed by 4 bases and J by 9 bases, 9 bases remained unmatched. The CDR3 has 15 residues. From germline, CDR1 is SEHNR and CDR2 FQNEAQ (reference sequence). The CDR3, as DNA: TGTGCCAGCAGCTCCCTAGCGGGAGCCATGGCTGAGCAGTTCTTC. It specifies CASSSLAGAMAEQFF.

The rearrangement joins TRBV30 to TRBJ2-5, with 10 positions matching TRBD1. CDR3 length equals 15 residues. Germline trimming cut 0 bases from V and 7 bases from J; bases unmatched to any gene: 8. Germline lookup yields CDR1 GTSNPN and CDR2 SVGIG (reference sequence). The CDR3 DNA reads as TGTGCCTGGAGTGTACGACAGGGGGCTAGGGGGACCCAGTACTTC. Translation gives CAWSVRQGARGTQYF. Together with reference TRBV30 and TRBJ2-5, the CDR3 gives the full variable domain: SQTIHQWPATLVQPVGSPLSLECTVEGTSNPNLYWYRQAAGRGLQLLFYSVGIGQISSEVPQNLSASRPQDRQFILSSKKLLLSDSGFYLCAWSVRQGARGTQYFGPGTRLLVL.

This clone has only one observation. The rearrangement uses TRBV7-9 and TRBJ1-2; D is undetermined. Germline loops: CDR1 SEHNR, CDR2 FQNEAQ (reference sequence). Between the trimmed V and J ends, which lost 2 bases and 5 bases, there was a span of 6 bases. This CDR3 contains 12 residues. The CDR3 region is CASSLRSYGYTF. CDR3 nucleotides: TGTGCCAGCAGCTTACGGTCGTATGGCTACACCTTC.

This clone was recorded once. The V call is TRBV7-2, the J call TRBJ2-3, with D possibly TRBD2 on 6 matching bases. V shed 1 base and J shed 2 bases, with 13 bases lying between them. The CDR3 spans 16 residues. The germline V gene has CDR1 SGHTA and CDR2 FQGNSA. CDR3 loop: CASSLVGGADTDTQYF. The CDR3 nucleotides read TGTGCCAGCAGCTTAGTGGGGGGTGCGGACACAGATACGCAGTATTTT.

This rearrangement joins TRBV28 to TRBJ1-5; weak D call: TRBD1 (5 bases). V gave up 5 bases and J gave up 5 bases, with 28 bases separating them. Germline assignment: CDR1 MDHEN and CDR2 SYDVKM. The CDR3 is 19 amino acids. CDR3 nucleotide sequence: TGTGCCAGCAGTACGTCCCAGGGAAGCAGTTTAGGTTTCCATCAGCCCCAGCATTTT. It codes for CASSTSQGSSLGFHQPQHF.

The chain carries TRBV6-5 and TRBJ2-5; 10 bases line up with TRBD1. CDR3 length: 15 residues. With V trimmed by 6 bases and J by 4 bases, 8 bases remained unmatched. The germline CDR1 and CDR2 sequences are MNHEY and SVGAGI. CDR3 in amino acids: CASSRWTGGSETQYF. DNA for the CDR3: TGTGCCAGCAGCCGCTGGACAGGGGGGTCAGAGACCCAGTACTTC.

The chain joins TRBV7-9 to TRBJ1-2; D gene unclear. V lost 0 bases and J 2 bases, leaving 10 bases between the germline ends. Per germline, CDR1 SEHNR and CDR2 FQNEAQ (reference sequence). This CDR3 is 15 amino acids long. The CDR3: CASSLAGGQNYGYTF. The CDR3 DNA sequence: TGTGCCAGCAGCTTAGCGGGAGGCCAGAACTATGGCTACACCTTC. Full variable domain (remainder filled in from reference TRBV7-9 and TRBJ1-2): DTGVSQNPRHKITKRGQNVTFRCDPISEHNRLYWYRQTLGQGPEFLTYFQNEAQLEKSRLLSDRFSAERPKGSFSTLEIQRTEQGDSAMYLCASSLAGGQNYGYTFGSGTRLTVV.

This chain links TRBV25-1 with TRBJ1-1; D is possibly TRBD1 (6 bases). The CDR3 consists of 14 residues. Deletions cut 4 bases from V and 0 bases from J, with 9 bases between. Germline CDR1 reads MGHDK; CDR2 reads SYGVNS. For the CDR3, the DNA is TGTGCCAGCAGTGTGGACAGAGTGAACACTGAAGCTTTCTTT. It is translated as CASSVDRVNTEAFF.

This chain's CDR3 is CASSPPPGNTEAFF. The CDR3 region has the DNA TGTGCCAGCAGCCCCCCACCAGGGAACACTGAAGCTTTCTTT. The chain employs TRBV7-9 and TRBJ1-1, with unresolved D. CDR3 length: 14 residues. The ends were cut back, 5 bases at V and 1 base at J, with 11 bases in the middle. In germline, CDR1 is SEHNR, CDR2 FQNEAQ (reference sequence).

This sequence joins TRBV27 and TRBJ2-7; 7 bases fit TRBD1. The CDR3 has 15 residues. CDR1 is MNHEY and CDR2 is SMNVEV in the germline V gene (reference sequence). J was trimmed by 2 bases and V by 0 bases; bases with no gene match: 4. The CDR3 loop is CASSLSRDSAYEQYF. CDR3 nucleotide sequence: TGTGCCAGCAGTTTATCTCGGGACAGCGCCTACGAGCAGTACTTC.

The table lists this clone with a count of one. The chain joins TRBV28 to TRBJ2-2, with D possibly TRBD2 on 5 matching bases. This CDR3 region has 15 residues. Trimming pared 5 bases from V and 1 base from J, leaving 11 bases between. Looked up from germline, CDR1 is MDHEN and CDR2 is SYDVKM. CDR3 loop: CASSRGWGNTGELFF. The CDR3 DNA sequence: TGTGCCAGCAGTCGCGGGTGGGGGAACACCGGGGAGCTGTTTTTT.

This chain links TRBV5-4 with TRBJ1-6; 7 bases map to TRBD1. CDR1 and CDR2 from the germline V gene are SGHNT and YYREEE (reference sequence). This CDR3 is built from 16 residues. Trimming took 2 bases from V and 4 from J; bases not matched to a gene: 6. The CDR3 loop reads CASSFRDSPYNSPLHF. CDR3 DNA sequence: TGTGCCAGCAGCTTCCGGGACAGCCCATATAATTCACCCCTCCACTTT.

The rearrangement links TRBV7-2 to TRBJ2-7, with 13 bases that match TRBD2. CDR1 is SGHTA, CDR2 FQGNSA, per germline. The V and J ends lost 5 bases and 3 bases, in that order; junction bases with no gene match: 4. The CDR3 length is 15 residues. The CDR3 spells CASSHWTSGSYEQYF. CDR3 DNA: TGTGCCAGCAGCCATTGGACTAGCGGGAGCTACGAGCAGTACTTC. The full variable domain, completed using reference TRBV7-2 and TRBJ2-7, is GAGVSQSPSNKVTEKGKDVELRCDPISGHTALYWYRQSLGQGLEFLIYFQGNSAPDKSGLPSDRFSAERTGGSVSTLTIQRTQQEDSAVYLCASSHWTSGSYEQYFGPGTRLTVT.